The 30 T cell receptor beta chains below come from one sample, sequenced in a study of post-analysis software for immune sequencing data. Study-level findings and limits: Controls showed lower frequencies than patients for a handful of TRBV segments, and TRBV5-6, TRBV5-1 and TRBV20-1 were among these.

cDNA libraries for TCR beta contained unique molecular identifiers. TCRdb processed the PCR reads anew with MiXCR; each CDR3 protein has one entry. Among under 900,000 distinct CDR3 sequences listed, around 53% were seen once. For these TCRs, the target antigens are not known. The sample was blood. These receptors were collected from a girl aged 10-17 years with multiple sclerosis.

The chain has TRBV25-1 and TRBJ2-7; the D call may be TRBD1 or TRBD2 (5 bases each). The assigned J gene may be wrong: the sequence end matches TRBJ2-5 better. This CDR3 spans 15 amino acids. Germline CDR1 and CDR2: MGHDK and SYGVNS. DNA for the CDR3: TGTGCCAGCAGTGGCTTGGGACGAGGGGAGGAGACCCAGTACTTC. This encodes CASSGLGRGEETQYF.

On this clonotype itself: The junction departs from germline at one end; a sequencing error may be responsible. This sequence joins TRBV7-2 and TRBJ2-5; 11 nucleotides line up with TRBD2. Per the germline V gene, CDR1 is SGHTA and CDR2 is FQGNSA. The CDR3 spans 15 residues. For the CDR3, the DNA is TGTGCCAGCAGCGTAGCGGGGGGGTACCAAGAGACCCAGTACTTC. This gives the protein CASSVAGGYQETQYF.

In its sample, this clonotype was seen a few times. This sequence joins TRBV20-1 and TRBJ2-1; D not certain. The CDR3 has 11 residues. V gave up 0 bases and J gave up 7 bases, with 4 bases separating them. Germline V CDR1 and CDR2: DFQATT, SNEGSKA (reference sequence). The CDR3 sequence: CSARDRNEQFF. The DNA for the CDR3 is TGCAGTGCTAGAGATAGGAATGAGCAGTTCTTC.

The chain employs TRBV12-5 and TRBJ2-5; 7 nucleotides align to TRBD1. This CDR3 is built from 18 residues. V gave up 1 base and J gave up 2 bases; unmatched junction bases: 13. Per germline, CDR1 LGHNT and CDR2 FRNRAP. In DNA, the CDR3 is TGTGCTAGTGGTTTGGAAAACCCGACAGGGAACCTACAAGAGACCCAGTACTTC. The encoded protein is CASGLENPTGNLQETQYF.

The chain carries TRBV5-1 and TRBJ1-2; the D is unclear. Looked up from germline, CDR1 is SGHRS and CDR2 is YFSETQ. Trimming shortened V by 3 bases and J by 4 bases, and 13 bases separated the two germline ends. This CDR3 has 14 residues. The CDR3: CASSSEGSSYGYTF. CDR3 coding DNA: TGCGCCAGCAGCTCAGAAGGCAGTTCCTATGGCTACACCTTC.

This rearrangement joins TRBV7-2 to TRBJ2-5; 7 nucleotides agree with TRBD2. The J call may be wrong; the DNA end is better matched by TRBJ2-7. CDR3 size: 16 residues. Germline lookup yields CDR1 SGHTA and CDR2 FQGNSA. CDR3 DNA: TGTGCCAGCAGCTTAGAGTCACCAGGCGGGAGTAGCGAGCAGTACTTC. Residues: CASSLESPGGSSEQYF.

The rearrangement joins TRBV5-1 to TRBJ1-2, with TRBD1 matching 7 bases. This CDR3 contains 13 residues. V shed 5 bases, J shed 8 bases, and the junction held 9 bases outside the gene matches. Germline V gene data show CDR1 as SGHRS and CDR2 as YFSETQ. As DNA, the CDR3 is TGCGCCAGCAGTTTCGACAGGGTTGTGGGCTACACCTTC. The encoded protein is CASSFDRVVGYTF.

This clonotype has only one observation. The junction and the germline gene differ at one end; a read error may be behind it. CDR3 sequence reads: CATSRDIGDPEQYF. Written as DNA, the CDR3 is TGTGCCACTAGCAGAGATATTGGAGACCCGGAACAGTATTTT. The V gene is TRBV15, the J gene TRBJ2-3; D not resolved. The length of the CDR3 is 14 residues. Germline values: CDR1 LNHNV, CDR2 YYDKDF (reference sequence).

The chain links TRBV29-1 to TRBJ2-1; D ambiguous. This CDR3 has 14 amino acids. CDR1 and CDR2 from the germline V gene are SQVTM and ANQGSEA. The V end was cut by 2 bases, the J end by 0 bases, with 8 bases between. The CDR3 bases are TGCAGCGTTGAAAGGGCCATCTCCTACAATGAGCAGTTCTTC. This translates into CSVERAISYNEQFF.

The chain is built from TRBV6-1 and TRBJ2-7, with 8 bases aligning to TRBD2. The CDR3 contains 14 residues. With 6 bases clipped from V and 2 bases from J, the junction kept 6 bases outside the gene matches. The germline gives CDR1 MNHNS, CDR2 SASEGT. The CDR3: CASRSGSTPYEQYF. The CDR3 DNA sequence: TGTGCCAGCAGGAGCGGGAGCACCCCCTACGAGCAGTACTTC.

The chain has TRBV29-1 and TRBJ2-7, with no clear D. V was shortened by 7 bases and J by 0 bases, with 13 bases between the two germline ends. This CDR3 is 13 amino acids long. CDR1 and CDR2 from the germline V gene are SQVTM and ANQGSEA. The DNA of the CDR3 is TGCAGCGCCGGGCTGCCGAGCTCCTACGAGCAGTACTTC. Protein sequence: CSAGLPSSYEQYF.

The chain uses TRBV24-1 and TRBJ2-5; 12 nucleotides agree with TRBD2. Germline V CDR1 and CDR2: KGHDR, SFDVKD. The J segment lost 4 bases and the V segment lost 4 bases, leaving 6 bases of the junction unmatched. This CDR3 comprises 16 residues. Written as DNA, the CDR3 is TGTGCCACCAGTGACGCTAGCGGGGGGGCGTTAGAGACCCAGTACTTC. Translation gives CATSDASGGALETQYF.

The CDR3 loop reads CASSEEWGDTQYF. The CDR3 DNA is TGTGCCAGCAGTGAAGAGTGGGGAGATACGCAGTATTTT. The rearrangement uses TRBV2 and TRBJ2-3; D gene ambiguous. CDR3 length equals 13 residues. With 1 base removed from V and 5 bases from J, the gap between germline ends came to 7 bases. The V gene's germline CDR1 is SNHLY and CDR2 FYNNEI.

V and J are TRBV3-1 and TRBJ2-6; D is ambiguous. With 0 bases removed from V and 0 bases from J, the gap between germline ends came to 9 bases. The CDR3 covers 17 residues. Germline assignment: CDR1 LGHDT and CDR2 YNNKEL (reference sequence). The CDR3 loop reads CASSQDMGASGANVLTF. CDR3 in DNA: TGTGCCAGCAGCCAAGATATGGGCGCCTCTGGGGCCAACGTCCTGACTTTC.

CDR3 sequence reads: CSVGYGGLNTEAFF. The CDR3 DNA sequence: TGCAGCGTTGGGTACGGGGGTTTGAACACTGAAGCTTTCTTT. The V call is TRBV29-1, the J call TRBJ1-1, with D maybe TRBD1 (5 bases). The CDR3 extends over 14 amino acids. Germline lookup yields CDR1 SQVTM and CDR2 ANQGSEA. V shed 4 bases and J shed 0 bases, with 12 bases lying between them.

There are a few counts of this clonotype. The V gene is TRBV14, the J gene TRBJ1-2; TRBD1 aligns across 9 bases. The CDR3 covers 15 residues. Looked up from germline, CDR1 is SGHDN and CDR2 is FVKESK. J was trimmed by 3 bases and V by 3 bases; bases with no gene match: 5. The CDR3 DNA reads TGTGCCAGCAGCCATGACAGGGGGGGAGACTATGGCTACACCTTC. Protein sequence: CASSHDRGGDYGYTF.

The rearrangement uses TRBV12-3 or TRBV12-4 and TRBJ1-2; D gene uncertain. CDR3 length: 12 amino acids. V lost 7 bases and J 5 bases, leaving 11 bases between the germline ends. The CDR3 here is CASTLRRYGYTF. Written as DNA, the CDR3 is TGTGCCAGCACCCTCCGGCGGTATGGCTACACCTTC.

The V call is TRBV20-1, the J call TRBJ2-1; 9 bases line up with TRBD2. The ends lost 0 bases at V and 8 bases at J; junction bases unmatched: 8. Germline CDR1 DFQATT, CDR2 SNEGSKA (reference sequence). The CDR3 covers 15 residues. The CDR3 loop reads CSARDLRGRVDEQFF. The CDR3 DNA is TGCAGTGCTAGAGATCTGCGCGGGAGGGTGGATGAGCAGTTCTTC.

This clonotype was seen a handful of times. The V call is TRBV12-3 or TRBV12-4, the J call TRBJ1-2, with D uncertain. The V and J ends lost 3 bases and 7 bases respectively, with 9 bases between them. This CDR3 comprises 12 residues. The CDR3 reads CASSLGRSGYTF. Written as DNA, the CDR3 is TGTGCCAGCAGTTTGGGGAGAAGTGGCTACACCTTC.

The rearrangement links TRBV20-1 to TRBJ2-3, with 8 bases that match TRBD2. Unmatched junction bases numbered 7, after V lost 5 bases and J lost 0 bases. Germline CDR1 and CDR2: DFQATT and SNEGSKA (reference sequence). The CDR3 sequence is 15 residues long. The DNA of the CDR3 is TGCAGTGCTCCTCGGGCGGGGGGTAGCACAGATACGCAGTATTTT. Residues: CSAPRAGGSTDTQYF.

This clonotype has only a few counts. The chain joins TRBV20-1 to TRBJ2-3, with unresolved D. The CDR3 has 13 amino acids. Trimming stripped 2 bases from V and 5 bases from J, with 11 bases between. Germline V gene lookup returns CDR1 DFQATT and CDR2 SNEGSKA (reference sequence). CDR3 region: CSARSLVVDTQYF. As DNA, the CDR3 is TGCAGTGCTAGATCTCTTGTTGTAGATACGCAGTATTTT.

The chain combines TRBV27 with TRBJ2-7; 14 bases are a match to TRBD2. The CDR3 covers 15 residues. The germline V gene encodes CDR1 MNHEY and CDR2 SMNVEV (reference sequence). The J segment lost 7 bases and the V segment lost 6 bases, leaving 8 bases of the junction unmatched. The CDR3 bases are TGTGCCAGCAGGGGACTAGCGGGGGCTAACAATGAGCAGTACTTC. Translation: CASRGLAGANNEQYF.

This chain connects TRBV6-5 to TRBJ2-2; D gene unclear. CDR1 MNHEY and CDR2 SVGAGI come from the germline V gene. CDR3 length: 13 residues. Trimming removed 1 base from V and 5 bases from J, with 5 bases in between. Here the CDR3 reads CASSYWGTGELFF. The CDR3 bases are TGTGCCAGCAGTTACTGGGGAACCGGGGAGCTGTTTTTT.

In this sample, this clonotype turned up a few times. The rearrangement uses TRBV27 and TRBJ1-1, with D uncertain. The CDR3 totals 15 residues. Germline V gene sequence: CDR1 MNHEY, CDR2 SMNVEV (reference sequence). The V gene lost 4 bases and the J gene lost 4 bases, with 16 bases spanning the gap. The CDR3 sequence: CASSYYGRRGTEAFF. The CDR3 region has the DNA TGTGCCAGCAGTTATTACGGACGGCGAGGCACTGAAGCTTTCTTT.

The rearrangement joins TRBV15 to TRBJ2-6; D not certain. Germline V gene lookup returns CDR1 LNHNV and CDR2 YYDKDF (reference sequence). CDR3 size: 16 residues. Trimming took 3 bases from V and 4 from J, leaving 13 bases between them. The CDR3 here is CATSSDALRGANVLTF. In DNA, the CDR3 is TGTGCCACCAGCAGTGACGCACTGCGCGGGGCCAACGTCCTGACTTTC. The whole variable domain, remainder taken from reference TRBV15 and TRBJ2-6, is DAMVIQNPRYQVTQFGKPVTLSCSQTLNHNVMYWYQQKSSQAPKLLFHYYDKDFNNEADTPDNFQSRRPNTSFCFLDIRSPGLGDTAMYLCATSSDALRGANVLTFGAGSRLTVL.

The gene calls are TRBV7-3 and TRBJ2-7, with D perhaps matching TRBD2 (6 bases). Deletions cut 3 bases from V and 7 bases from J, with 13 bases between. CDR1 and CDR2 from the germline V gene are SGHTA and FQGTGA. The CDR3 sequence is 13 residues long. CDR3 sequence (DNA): TGTGCCAGCAGCTTCGGGTCGGAGGGTGAGCAGTACTTC. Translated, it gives CASSFGSEGEQYF.

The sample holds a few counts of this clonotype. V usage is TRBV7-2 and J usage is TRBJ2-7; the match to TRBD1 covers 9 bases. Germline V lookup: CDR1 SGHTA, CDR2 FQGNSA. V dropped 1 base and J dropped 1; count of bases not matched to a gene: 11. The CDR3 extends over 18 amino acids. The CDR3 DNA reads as TGTGCCAGCAGCTTAGTTGGAGGTGGACAGGGGTTTTCCTACGAGCAGTACTTC. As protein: CASSLVGGGQGFSYEQYF. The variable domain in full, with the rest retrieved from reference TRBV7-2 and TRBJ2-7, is GAGVSQSPSNKVTEKGKDVELRCDPISGHTALYWYRQSLGQGLEFLIYFQGNSAPDKSGLPSDRFSAERTGGSVSTLTIQRTQQEDSAVYLCASSLVGGGQGFSYEQYFGPGTRLTVT.

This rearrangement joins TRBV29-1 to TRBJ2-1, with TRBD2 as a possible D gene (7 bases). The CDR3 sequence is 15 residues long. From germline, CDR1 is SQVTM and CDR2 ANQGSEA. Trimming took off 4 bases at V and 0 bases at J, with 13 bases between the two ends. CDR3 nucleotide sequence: TGCAGCGTTGGATCCCGGGGGGCCTCCTACAATGAGCAGTTCTTC. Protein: CSVGSRGASYNEQFF.

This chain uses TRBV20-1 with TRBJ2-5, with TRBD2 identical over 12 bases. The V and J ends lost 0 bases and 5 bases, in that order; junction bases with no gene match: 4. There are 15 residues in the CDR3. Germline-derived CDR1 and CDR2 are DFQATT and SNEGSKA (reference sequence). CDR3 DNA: TGCAGTGCTAGAGAGAGAACTAGCGGGAGGGAGACCCAGTACTTC. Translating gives CSARERTSGRETQYF.

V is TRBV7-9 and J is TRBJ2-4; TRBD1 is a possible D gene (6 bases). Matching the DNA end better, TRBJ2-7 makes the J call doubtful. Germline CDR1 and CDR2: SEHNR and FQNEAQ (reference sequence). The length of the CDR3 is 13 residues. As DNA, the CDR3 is TGTGCCAGCAGCCCGATCGGGACAATCGAGCAGTACTTC. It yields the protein CASSPIGTIEQYF.